Detailed here is one T cell receptor beta chain. The source of the sample is a study of blood T cell repertoires in COVID-19. At the level of the study: Nucleic acid was either cDNA or gDNA, and it came from T cells, B-cell-depleted T cells, or PBMCs.

Trimming took 5 bases from V and 0 from J; bases not matched to a gene: 10. Germline V gene sequence: CDR1 PRHDT, CDR2 FYEKMQ (reference sequence). The CDR3 totals 17 residues. Original handling: Scientists estimated how many nucleated cells there were by amplifying reference gene primers. Sequencing used immunoSEQ multiplex PCR; TCRdb keeps in-frame clones, though not all of them. The DNA gave D and trimming, while V, J and clone size come from that table. The sample yields approximately 220,000 clones, roughly 87% seen once. Participants were aged roughly 18 to 90 years, lived in over 20 US areas, and enrolled virtually.

The V call is TRBV13, the J call TRBJ2-5; 9 nucleotides match TRBD1. The sample taken for sequencing was PBMCs or T cells enriched from blood (not recorded which). This receptor was taken from a woman aged 25 to 39 with acute COVID-19. In nucleotides, the CDR3 is TGTGCCAGCAGCAACTTTACAGGGGGCTCCCACCAAGAGACCCAGTACTTC. This translates into CASSNFTGGSHQETQYF.